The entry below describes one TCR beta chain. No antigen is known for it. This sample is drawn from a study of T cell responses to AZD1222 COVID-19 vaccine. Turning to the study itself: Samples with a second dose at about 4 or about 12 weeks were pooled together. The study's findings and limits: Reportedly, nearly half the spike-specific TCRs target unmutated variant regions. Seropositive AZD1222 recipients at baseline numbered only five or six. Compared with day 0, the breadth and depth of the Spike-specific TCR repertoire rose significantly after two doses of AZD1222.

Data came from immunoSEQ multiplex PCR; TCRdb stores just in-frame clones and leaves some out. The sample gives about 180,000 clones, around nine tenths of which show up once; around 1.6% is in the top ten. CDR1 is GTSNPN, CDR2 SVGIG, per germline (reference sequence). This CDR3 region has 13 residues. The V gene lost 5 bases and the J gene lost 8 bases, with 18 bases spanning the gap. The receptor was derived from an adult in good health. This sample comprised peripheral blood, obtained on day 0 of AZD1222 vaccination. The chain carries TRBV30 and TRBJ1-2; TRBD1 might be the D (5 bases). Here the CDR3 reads CAWCPLRTGGYTF. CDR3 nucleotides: TGTGCCTGGTGTCCCTTGCGAACAGGAGGCTACACCTTC.